These 18 T cell receptor beta chains came from one sample sequenced in a study of blood T cell repertoires in COVID-19. The method was immunoSEQ multiplex PCR; TCRdb's version includes in-frame clones alone and lacks a portion of them. The sample includes around 400,000 clones, 80% to 90% seen only once; the top ten take 10%. What was sequenced was peripheral blood. The receptors here all came from a young woman with COVID-19, enrolled during active disease.

This chain connects TRBV15 to TRBJ2-7; maybe TRBD1 (5 bases). V gave up 0 bases and J gave up 4 bases, with 13 bases separating them. Germline V gene lookup returns CDR1 LNHNV and CDR2 YYDKDF (reference sequence). The CDR3 loop spans 15 amino acids. The CDR3 sequence: CATSRDMDIRYEQYF. The CDR3 nucleotides read TGTGCCACCAGCAGAGATATGGACATCCGATACGAGCAGTACTTC.

This clone showed up just once. The chain links TRBV13 to TRBJ1-1; 8 bases agree with TRBD1. The J segment lost 1 base and the V segment lost 5 bases, leaving 6 bases of the junction unmatched. Germline V gene data show CDR1 as PRHDT and CDR2 as FYEKMQ (reference sequence). CDR3 length: 15 residues. The CDR3: CASSPLDRANTEAFF. The CDR3 coding sequence is TGTGCCAGCAGCCCCCTGGACAGGGCGAACACTGAAGCTTTCTTT.

The rearrangement uses TRBV12-5 and TRBJ2-5, with TRBD2 as a possible D gene (5 bases). V lost 1 base to trimming and J lost 7 bases, with 13 bases between them. The CDR3 runs to 14 residues. CDR1 LGHNT and CDR2 FRNRAP come from the germline V gene. As DNA, the CDR3 is TGTGCTAGTGGTTTGGGCCAGGACGGAGGGACCCAGTACTTC. This gives the protein CASGLGQDGGTQYF.

This clone was recorded a few times. V and J are TRBV30 and TRBJ2-1; 11 nucleotides match TRBD2. Germline lookup yields CDR1 GTSNPN and CDR2 SVGIG (reference sequence). With V trimmed by 2 bases and J by 7 bases, 7 bases remained unmatched. This CDR3 spans 15 amino acids. CDR3: CAWSSSGRLWNEQFF. The CDR3 DNA sequence: TGTGCCTGGAGTTCTAGCGGGAGGTTGTGGAATGAGCAGTTCTTC.

This chain uses TRBV2 with TRBJ2-1; tentatively, D is TRBD2 (5 bases). Germline CDR1 is SNHLY and CDR2 is FYNNEI. The germline V and J ends were trimmed by 9 bases and 6 bases, with 9 bases remaining between them. The CDR3 totals 11 residues. The CDR3 spells CASRRGNEQFF. CDR3 sequence (DNA): TGTGCCAGTAGACGGGGCAATGAGCAGTTCTTC.

The J gene is TRBJ2-7, the V gene TRBV7-2; D unclear. Germline CDR1 reads SGHTA; CDR2 reads FQGNSA. With 1 base removed from V and 0 bases from J, the gap between germline ends came to 10 bases. This CDR3 region has 15 residues. The CDR3 coding sequence is TGTGCCAGCAGCTTAGACGCTGGCATCTCCTACGAGCAGTACTTC. It codes for CASSLDAGISYEQYF.

V is TRBV4-1 and J is TRBJ1-4; TRBD1 agrees at 7 bases. CDR3 length: 15 residues. Germline loops: CDR1 MGHRA, CDR2 YSYEKL. The V gene end was trimmed by 5 bases and the J gene end by 8 bases; junction bases not matched to a gene: 11. The CDR3 spells CASSSEQGMGEKLFF. The CDR3 DNA is TGCGCCAGCAGCTCAGAACAGGGGATGGGGGAAAAACTGTTTTTT.

CDR3 nucleotides: TGTGCCAGCAGTCCGTCCCCCGGACAGGGGAACACTGAAGCTTTCTTT. This codes for CASSPSPGQGNTEAFF. The rearrangement uses TRBV28 and TRBJ1-1; 8 bases agree with TRBD1. The CDR3 extends over 16 amino acids. Per germline, CDR1 MDHEN and CDR2 SYDVKM. V dropped 5 bases and J dropped 1; count of bases not matched to a gene: 9.

This clone showed up just once. The chain joins TRBV2 to TRBJ2-5; D not certain. CDR1 and CDR2 from the germline V gene are SNHLY and FYNNEI. V was clipped by 10 bases and J by 7 bases, with 19 bases between them. This CDR3 has 13 amino acids. The CDR3 loop is CATLLSYPRTQYF. The CDR3 DNA is TGTGCCACCCTTCTCTCTTACCCGCGGACCCAGTACTTC.

This clone was recorded once. This chain uses TRBV19 with TRBJ2-2, with D maybe TRBD2 (5 bases). The CDR3 sequence is 14 residues long. Germline loops: CDR1 LNHDA, CDR2 SQIVND (reference sequence). V was pared by 3 bases and J by 6 bases, with 11 bases between. The CDR3 DNA reads as TGTGCCAGTAGTATTGGAGGCCTCCCCGGGGAGCTGTTTTTT. Translating it yields CASSIGGLPGELFF.

The chain carries TRBV7-9 and TRBJ1-3, with 11 bases aligning to TRBD1. The CDR3 contains 16 residues. Germline values: CDR1 SEHNR, CDR2 FQNEAQ (reference sequence). The V segment lost 5 bases and the J segment 3 bases; nucleotides outside the gene matches: 6. CDR3 sequence: CASSAPGTGGGNTIYF. The CDR3 nucleotides read TGTGCCAGCAGCGCTCCCGGGACAGGGGGTGGAAACACCATATATTTT.

The chain carries TRBV19 and TRBJ2-7, with a weak D call TRBD1 (6 bases). V was cut by 5 bases and J by 0 bases, with 11 bases left in between. Germline CDR1 and CDR2: LNHDA and SQIVND (reference sequence). The CDR3 spans 14 residues. The CDR3 nucleotides are TGTGCCAGTAGTTCTCCAGGGGCCTCCTACGAGCAGTACTTC. It codes for CASSSPGASYEQYF.

The chain is built from TRBV19 and TRBJ2-7; 9 positions agree with TRBD1. The CDR3 contains 14 residues. The V and J ends lost 5 bases and 13 bases, in that order; junction bases with no gene match: 15. From germline, CDR1 is LNHDA and CDR2 SQIVND (reference sequence). CDR3 sequence: CASSASGTGRRRYF. CDR3 DNA sequence: TGTGCCAGTAGTGCCTCCGGGACAGGGAGGAGAAGATACTTC.

This clone was found once. This rearrangement joins TRBV6-5 to TRBJ2-5; TRBD1 matches 8 bases. With V trimmed by 4 bases and J by 1 base, 5 bases remained unmatched. CDR1 and CDR2 from the germline V gene are MNHEY and SVGAGI. There are 15 residues in the CDR3. This chain's CDR3 is CASSSRQGPQETQYF. CDR3 sequence (DNA): TGTGCCAGCAGTTCCCGACAGGGGCCCCAAGAGACCCAGTACTTC.

The chain carries TRBV28 and TRBJ1-2; perhaps TRBD1 as D (6 bases). The CDR3 has 13 residues. Trimming pared 4 bases from V and 8 bases from J, leaving 14 bases between. Germline V gene data show CDR1 as MDHEN and CDR2 as SYDVKM. The CDR3 DNA reads TGTGCCAGCAGTTCGGGCAGGGGCGCGGGCTACACCTTC. Its translation is CASSSGRGAGYTF.

The rearrangement links TRBV7-2 to TRBJ1-5, with 12 bases lining up with TRBD1. Germline assignment: CDR1 SGHTA and CDR2 FQGNSA. Trimming at V came to 5 bases and at J to 6 bases, leaving 5 bases not matched to a gene. This CDR3 is 15 amino acids long. This chain's CDR3 is CASSKGQGASQPQHF. In nucleotides, the CDR3 is TGTGCCAGCAGCAAGGGACAGGGGGCGAGTCAGCCCCAGCATTTT.

The rearrangement links TRBV5-1 to TRBJ2-1; TRBD2 aligns across 13 bases. After removal of 5 bases from V and 9 bases from J, the junction contained 11 bases not matched to a gene. Per germline, CDR1 SGHRS and CDR2 YFSETQ. The length of the CDR3 is 16 residues. The CDR3 region is CASSQLAGGSVGEQFF. CDR3 DNA sequence: TGCGCCAGCAGTCAACTAGCGGGAGGGTCTGTCGGTGAGCAGTTCTTC.

The chain recombines TRBV6-5 with TRBJ2-3, with 8 bases lining up with TRBD2. With V trimmed by 3 bases and J by 2 bases, 4 bases remained unmatched. The CDR3 contains 15 residues. Germline loops: CDR1 MNHEY, CDR2 SVGAGI. In DNA, the CDR3 is TGTGCCAGCAGTTATGGCGGGAGGATCACAGATACGCAGTATTTT. Translated: CASSYGGRITDTQYF.